The sequence of this T cell receptor beta chain was determined in a study of blood T cells in healthy people across ages. The CDR3 runs to 15 residues. V trimming: 1 base; J trimming: 6 bases; junction bases outside the gene matches: 7. Germline-derived CDR1 and CDR2 are SGHTA and FQGNSA. The authors ran a second PCR of about 6 to 11 cycles using a sample-barcoded 5' primer and a J-beta primer mix. Carrying 12 random nucleotides, a template-switch adaptor labeled each individual cDNA molecule. Sequencing of every sample gave 2.5 million or more CDR3-containing paired-end reads. TCRdb re-called the 5' RACE reads through MiXCR, storing one row per CDR3 protein. The repertoire holds about 800,000 distinct CDR3 sequences, with 58% as singletons.

The chain links TRBV7-2 to TRBJ2-3; 7 bases map to TRBD2. The source material was blood. This receptor was taken from a man between 25 and 39 years old in good health. CDR3 residues: CASSLDWGGVDTQYF. CDR3 in DNA: TGTGCCAGCAGCTTAGACTGGGGGGGGGTGGATACGCAGTATTTT.